Shown below are 29 T cell receptor beta chains from a single sample sequenced in a study of shared clonotypes between healthy human individuals. Sequencing used immunoSEQ multiplex PCR; TCRdb keeps in-frame clones, though not all of them. The table lists roughly 2,300,000 clones, around 90% of them singletons. Sequences were obtained from naive CD4+ T cells from PBMCs. Regarding subset: CD45RA+ positively selected. The origin of the receptors is a man younger than 35 in good health. Some clones in this sample may be carry-over from other donors' samples.

The V gene is TRBV5-6, the J gene TRBJ1-1, with 9 bases aligning to TRBD1. The CDR3 length is 14 residues. The germline V gene has CDR1 SGHDT and CDR2 YYEEEE. The junction had 7 bases not matched to a gene; V was cut back by 3 bases and J by 7 bases. The CDR3 sequence is CASSSDRGFGEAFF. The CDR3 DNA is TGTGCCAGCAGCTCGGACAGGGGATTCGGTGAAGCTTTCTTT.

V is TRBV5-1 and J is TRBJ1-2, with no clear D. Trimming cost V 0 bases and J 9 bases, with 18 bases left between them. The germline CDR1 and CDR2 sequences are SGHRS and YFSETQ. The CDR3 totals 15 residues. The CDR3 spells CASSLGGPVRGRYTF. As DNA, the CDR3 is TGCGCCAGCAGCTTGGGAGGGCCAGTAAGAGGTCGCTACACCTTC.

This clone was detected a few times. This sequence joins TRBV2 and TRBJ1-5; D is possibly TRBD1 (6 bases). V was pared by 6 bases and J by 7 bases, with 22 bases between. Germline V gene lookup returns CDR1 SNHLY and CDR2 FYNNEI. The CDR3 runs 16 residues. The CDR3 is CASRPGEEFARQPQHF. The CDR3 coding sequence is TGTGCCAGCAGGCCAGGGGAAGAGTTCGCACGACAGCCCCAGCATTTT.

The rearrangement uses TRBV19 and TRBJ2-3; the D gene is possibly TRBD1 (6 bases). Germline V gene data show CDR1 as LNHDA and CDR2 as SQIVND (reference sequence). The CDR3 contains 20 residues. V lost 2 bases and J lost 3, with 27 bases in between. CDR3 sequence (DNA): TGTGCCAGTAGTATATTCGGCAGGGGCAAGTCGAGTTCAGGGACAGATACGCAGTATTTT. It codes for CASSIFGRGKSSSGTDTQYF.

The chain combines TRBV2 with TRBJ2-3; D ambiguous. This CDR3 comprises 16 residues. The germline gives CDR1 SNHLY, CDR2 FYNNEI. Trimming took 4 bases from V and 8 from J, leaving 22 bases between them. This CDR3 is CASSVSGQADWGTQYF. Here the CDR3 DNA reads TGTGCCAGCAGTGTTTCGGGTCAAGCTGATTGGGGTACGCAGTATTTT.

The chain employs TRBV7-3 and TRBJ2-5; maybe TRBD1 (6 bases). This CDR3 has 15 amino acids. Germline V gene sequence: CDR1 SGHTA, CDR2 FQGTGA. V dropped 6 bases and J dropped 1 base, with 15 bases sitting between them. CDR3 loop: CASRRTATPQETQYF. The DNA of the CDR3 is TGTGCCAGCAGACGGACAGCGACTCCCCAAGAGACCCAGTACTTC.

V gene TRBV10-2 combines with J gene TRBJ2-7; 10 bases match TRBD1. Germline CDR1 reads WSHSY; CDR2 reads SAAADI. V shed 4 bases, J shed 0 bases, and the junction held 9 bases outside the gene matches. This CDR3 contains 17 residues. Here the CDR3 DNA reads TGCGCCAGCAGTGGACAGGGGGCTACAAGGAACTCCTACGAGCAGTACTTC. Amino acids: CASSGQGATRNSYEQYF.

V gene TRBV7-9 combines with J gene TRBJ1-5, with D hard to call. Germline V CDR1 and CDR2: SEHNR, FQNEAQ (reference sequence). Trimming took off 2 bases at V and 7 bases at J, with 12 bases between the two ends. This CDR3 is built from 14 residues. The chain's CDR3 is CASSLIGVGQPQHF. CDR3 DNA sequence: TGTGCCAGCAGCTTAATTGGGGTTGGGCAGCCCCAGCATTTT.

The V gene is TRBV7-9, the J gene TRBJ1-5; D is uncertain. CDR1 is SEHNR, CDR2 FQNEAQ, per germline (reference sequence). V was cut by 3 bases and J by 0 bases, with 6 bases left in between. The CDR3 runs 14 residues. CDR3 DNA: TGTGCCAGCAGCTTCGATCGTAGCAATCAGCCCCAGCATTTT. This codes for CASSFDRSNQPQHF.

This rearrangement joins TRBV4-2 to TRBJ2-5; TRBD2 matches 11 bases. The V segment lost 1 base and the J segment 7 bases; nucleotides outside the gene matches: 8. Germline V gene lookup returns CDR1 LGHNA and CDR2 YNFKEQ. The CDR3 spans 16 residues. CDR3 protein: CASSQGTSGPSGTQYF. The CDR3 bases are TGTGCCAGCAGCCAAGGGACTAGCGGGCCCTCGGGGACCCAGTACTTC.

In this sample, this clone turned up once. The V and J genes are TRBV9 and TRBJ2-6; no clear D. CDR1 SGDLS and CDR2 YYNGEE come from the germline V gene. Trimming shortened V by 4 bases and J by 4 bases, and 9 bases separated the two germline ends. This CDR3 has 14 residues. The CDR3 DNA reads TGTGCCAGCAGCCCACGGGCCGGGGCCAACGTCCTGACTTTC. This gives the protein CASSPRAGANVLTF.

This clone was observed once. The chain employs TRBV5-4 and TRBJ2-5; the D gene is possibly TRBD1 (5 bases). CDR1 and CDR2 from the germline V gene are SGHNT and YYREEE (reference sequence). The V gene lost 3 bases and the J gene lost 5 bases, with 14 bases spanning the gap. The CDR3 consists of 14 residues. CDR3 amino acids: CASSSDRTRETQYF. Written as DNA, the CDR3 is TGTGCCAGCAGCTCGGACCGGACAAGGGAGACCCAGTACTTC.

The gene calls are TRBV6-5 and TRBJ2-2; no firm D call. The CDR3 loop spans 12 amino acids. V dropped 6 bases and J dropped 4 bases, with 6 bases sitting between them. From germline, CDR1 is MNHEY and CDR2 SVGAGI. CDR3 coding DNA: TGTGCCAGCAGCACACTCACCGGGGAGCTGTTTTTT. Translation: CASSTLTGELFF.

V is TRBV5-1 and J is TRBJ2-7, with TRBD2 identical over 8 bases. V lost 2 bases and J lost 2; bases outside the gene matches: 18. CDR3 length: 19 residues. Germline V gene lookup returns CDR1 SGHRS and CDR2 YFSETQ. CDR3 in amino acids: CASSLTPPTAGTRPYEQYF. The CDR3 DNA is TGCGCCAGCAGCTTAACCCCCCCAACGGCTGGGACTAGGCCCTACGAGCAGTACTTC.

The genes are TRBV7-8 and TRBJ2-1, with 12 positions matching TRBD2. This CDR3 contains 15 residues. V trimming: 5 bases; J trimming: 8 bases; junction bases outside the gene matches: 7. Germline CDR1 SGHVS, CDR2 FQNEAQ. The CDR3 sequence is CASSDPSGRADEQFF. The DNA for the CDR3 is TGTGCCAGCAGCGACCCTAGCGGGAGGGCCGATGAGCAGTTCTTC. Full variable domain (missing parts from reference TRBV7-8 and TRBJ2-1): GAGVSQSPRYKVAKRGQDVALRCDPISGHVSLFWYQQALGQGPEFLTYFQNEAQLDKSGLPSDRFFAERPEGSVSTLKIQRTQQEDSAVYLCASSDPSGRADEQFFGPGTRLTVL.

This chain uses TRBV7-9 with TRBJ2-1; TRBD2 agrees at 15 bases. CDR1 is SEHNR, CDR2 FQNEAQ, per germline (reference sequence). V was clipped by 5 bases and J by 8 bases; unmatched bases: 4. This CDR3 is built from 15 residues. CDR3 sequence reads: CASSRTSGRAHEQFF. CDR3 nucleotide sequence: TGTGCCAGCAGCCGGACTAGCGGGAGGGCCCATGAGCAGTTCTTC.

The chain has TRBV30 and TRBJ2-3; TRBD2 is a possible D gene (5 bases). V was pared by 2 bases and J by 4 bases, with 10 bases between. The CDR3 contains 13 residues. Germline-derived CDR1 and CDR2 are GTSNPN and SVGIG (reference sequence). The CDR3 spells CAWSYWGADTQYF. CDR3 nucleotides: TGTGCCTGGAGTTACTGGGGAGCAGATACGCAGTATTTT.

This chain links TRBV28 with TRBJ1-5; D is ambiguous. The germline CDR1 and CDR2 sequences are MDHEN and SYDVKM. V lost 4 bases to trimming and J lost 5 bases, with 15 bases between them. The CDR3 has 15 amino acids. The CDR3 DNA reads as TGTGCCAGCAGTTATGGCGCGATAGTCGATCAGCCCCAGCATTTT. It specifies CASSYGAIVDQPQHF. The full variable domain, in which reference TRBV28 and TRBJ1-5 provide the parts outside the CDR3, is DVKVTQSSRYLVKRTGEKVFLECVQDMDHENMFWYRQDPGLGLRLIYFSYDVKMKEKGDIPEGYSVSREKKERFSLILESASTNQTSMYLCASSYGAIVDQPQHFGDGTRLSIL.

Of note for this clone: Other nucleotide sequences from this sample produce the same CDR3. The chain is built from TRBV10-1 and TRBJ2-7; D gene unclear. Germline assignment: CDR1 WNHNN and CDR2 SYGVQD (reference sequence). This CDR3 comprises 11 residues. V gave up 3 bases and J gave up 5 bases, with 5 bases separating them. CDR3 sequence: CASSDGDEQYF. Written as DNA, the CDR3 is TGCGCCAGCAGTGACGGAGACGAGCAGTACTTC.

The chain has TRBV4-1 and TRBJ2-5; D is undetermined. CDR1 is MGHRA and CDR2 is YSYEKL in the germline V gene. The CDR3 runs to 16 residues. V shed 2 bases and J shed 0 bases, with 13 bases lying between them. This CDR3 is CASSQKGSFNQETQYF. In DNA, the CDR3 is TGCGCCAGCAGCCAAAAGGGCAGCTTTAACCAAGAGACCCAGTACTTC.

This clone is a singleton in its sample. The CDR3 sequence is CASSPGLAGERGYNEQFF. CDR3 sequence (DNA): TGTGCCAGCAGCCCGGGACTAGCGGGAGAGCGAGGTTACAATGAGCAGTTCTTC. The rearrangement joins TRBV5-4 to TRBJ2-1; 14 nucleotides match TRBD2. V lost 4 bases, J lost 4 bases, and 10 bases stayed unmatched. The CDR3 length is 18 residues. Germline V lookup: CDR1 SGHNT, CDR2 YYREEE (reference sequence). Full variable domain (missing parts from reference TRBV5-4 and TRBJ2-1): ETGVTQSPTHLIKTRGQQVTLRCSSQSGHNTVSWYQQALGQGPQFIFQYYREEENGRGNFPPRFSGLQFPNYSSELNVNALELDDSALYLCASSPGLAGERGYNEQFFGPGTRLTVL.

The V call is TRBV2, the J call TRBJ1-1; D not resolved. CDR1 and CDR2 (germline): SNHLY, FYNNEI. With 4 bases removed from V and 4 bases from J, the gap between germline ends came to 13 bases. CDR3 length: 14 amino acids. DNA of the CDR3: TGTGCCAGCAGTGTTTGGGGAGGTCGCACTGAAGCTTTCTTT. Amino acid sequence: CASSVWGGRTEAFF.

J is TRBJ1-4 and V is TRBV12-2; TRBD1 reflects the table's D call only, with no check against the DNA. TRBV12-2 counts as a pseudogene. CDR3 length equals 15 residues. The CDR3 nucleotides are TGTGCAAGTCGCTCCCAGGGGGCAAGTAATGAAAAACTGTTTTTT. Translating it yields CASRSQGASNEKLFF.

This clone has more than one count but fewer than ten. The chain is built from TRBV29-1 and TRBJ1-1; 8 bases align to TRBD1. Trimming at V came to 3 bases and at J to 2 bases, leaving 5 bases not matched to a gene. This CDR3 contains 14 residues. Germline loops: CDR1 SQVTM, CDR2 ANQGSEA. The CDR3 is CSVERTGKNTEAFF. The CDR3 bases are TGCAGCGTTGAGCGGACAGGGAAAAACACTGAAGCTTTCTTT.

The rearrangement links TRBV5-1 to TRBJ2-3; 8 positions match TRBD1. The V segment lost 1 base and the J segment 1 base; nucleotides outside the gene matches: 2. The CDR3 loop spans 15 amino acids. Germline V lookup: CDR1 SGHRS, CDR2 YFSETQ. The CDR3 loop reads CASSLPGQGTDTQYF. The CDR3 coding sequence is TGCGCCAGCAGCTTGCCGGGACAGGGCACAGATACGCAGTATTTT. Combining the CDR3 with reference TRBV5-1 and TRBJ2-3 gives the whole variable domain KAGVTQTPRYLIKTRGQQVTLSCSPISGHRSVSWYQQTPGQGLQFLFEYFSETQRNKGNFPGRFSGRQFSNSRSEMNVSTLELGDSALYLCASSLPGQGTDTQYFGPGTRLTVL.

The chain carries TRBV28 and TRBJ2-3; TRBD2 might be the D (7 bases). The germline V gene encodes CDR1 MDHEN and CDR2 SYDVKM. This CDR3 has 13 residues. CDR3 loop: CASGGGGTDTQYF. CDR3 nucleotide sequence: TGTGCTTCGGGCGGGGGCGGCACAGATACGCAGTATTTT.

V is TRBV7-9 and J is TRBJ2-1, with 13 bases that match TRBD2. CDR1 is SEHNR and CDR2 is FQNEAQ in the germline V gene (reference sequence). V lost 4 bases and J lost 2; bases outside the gene matches: 2. The CDR3 length is 16 residues. The DNA for the CDR3 is TGTGCCAGCAGCTATGGACTAGCGGGAGCCTACAATGAGCAGTTCTTC. It is translated as CASSYGLAGAYNEQFF.

This clone was seen just once. The genes are TRBV6-5 and TRBJ2-1; TRBD2 agrees at 7 bases. After removal of 7 bases from V and 8 bases from J, the junction contained 11 bases not matched to a gene. The length of the CDR3 is 14 residues. Germline V gene data show CDR1 as MNHEY and CDR2 as SVGAGI. CDR3 residues: CASTKRGEGYEQFF. In DNA form, the CDR3 reads TGTGCCAGCACCAAACGGGGGGAGGGCTATGAGCAGTTCTTC.

V gene TRBV28 combines with J gene TRBJ1-4; D remains unclear. Germline V CDR1 and CDR2: MDHEN, SYDVKM. This CDR3 spans 12 amino acids. CDR3 sequence (DNA): TGTGGAAGCAACGGAGATAATGAAAAACTGTTTTTT. It encodes CGSNGDNEKLFF.